This T cell receptor beta chain came from a study of T cell responses to AZD1222 COVID-19 vaccine. The protocol was immunoSEQ multiplex PCR, while the TCRdb copy is restricted to in-frame clones and leaves out a portion. The data hold 100,000 to 140,000 clones, with about nine tenths observed a single time. V lost 2 bases and J lost 3; bases outside the gene matches: 1. The CDR3 sequence is 13 residues long. Germline-derived CDR1 and CDR2 are SGHKS and YYEKEE (reference sequence). Notes on the study in general: Reports indicate that nearly half of spike-specific TCRs are directed at unmutated variant regions. Spike was spanned by vaccine-associated CD4 TCRs, with dominance at 160-218 and 743-854.

To note about this clone: Its antigen is not known.

The TCR sequence derives from an adult in good health. V usage is TRBV5-5 and J usage is TRBJ1-2; TRBD1 aligns across 7 bases. The sequencing here drew on peripheral blood, taken on day 0 of AZD1222 vaccination. CDR3 region: CASSFQGDYGYTF. The CDR3 nucleotides read TGTGCCAGCAGCTTCCAGGGGGACTATGGCTACACCTTC. Using reference TRBV5-5 and TRBJ1-2 for the parts outside the CDR3, the full variable domain is DAGVTQSPTHLIKTRGQQVTLRCSPISGHKSVSWYQQVLGQGPQFIFQYYEKEERGRGNFPDRFSARQFPNYSSELNVNALLLGDSALYLCASSFQGDYGYTFGSGTRLTVV.